This T cell receptor beta chain is from a study of blood T cell repertoires in COVID-19. V gave up 4 bases and J gave up 3 bases, with 3 bases separating them. The germline CDR1 and CDR2 sequences are SGHAT and FQNNGV. The CDR3 is made up of 11 amino acids. Assay: immunoSEQ multiplex PCR; the TCRdb copy retains only in-frame clones and omits some. The sample yields approximately 12,000 clones, 85% to 95% seen once. The clonotype originates from a woman between 65 and 79 years old with active COVID-19. This chain links TRBV11-2 with TRBJ2-5; D uncertain. The specimen sequenced was peripheral blood. The DNA for the CDR3 is TGTGCCAGCAGCTATAAAGAGACCCAGTACTTC. Translating gives CASSYKETQYF.